A single sample gave rise to the 9 T cell receptor beta chains below, sequenced in a study of OX40 agonist ivuxolimab in advanced cancers. The protocol used for the library was the immunoSEQ multiplex PCR assay. The immuneACCESS repertoire file appears here via TCRdb, limited to in-frame rearrangements. These files lack a portion of the clones; in checked studies, under half of the deficit traces to unresolved V genes, and the cause of the others is not known. The sample table records more than 50,000 clones; roughly four fifths of these occur just once. Over 0.6% of the sample rests with the top ten. This specimen was CD4+ or CD8+ T cells sorted from blood, taken in a trial of the OX40 agonist ivuxolimab. All receptors derive from an adult with an advanced solid tumor such as melanoma, head and neck, liver or kidney cancer.

The chain recombines TRBV2 with TRBJ1-5, with a tentative D call TRBD1 (5 bases). V lost 6 bases and J 14 bases, leaving 23 bases between the germline ends. The CDR3 covers 14 residues. Germline CDR1 SNHLY, CDR2 FYNNEI. This CDR3 is CASSAVPPGGYKHF. CDR3 nucleotide sequence: TGTGCCAGCAGCGCCGTCCCTCCCGGGGGATATAAGCATTTT.

The chain links TRBV18 to TRBJ1-2, with a weak D call TRBD1 (6 bases). The length of the CDR3 is 13 residues. The germline V gene has CDR1 KGHSH and CDR2 LQKENI. V gave up 6 bases and J gave up 3 bases, with 11 bases separating them. CDR3 protein: CASSQQGDYGYTF. CDR3 DNA: TGTGCCAGCTCCCAACAGGGCGACTATGGCTACACCTTC.

The genes are TRBV15 and TRBJ2-1; D not resolved. Germline V gives CDR1 LNHNV, CDR2 YYDKDF (reference sequence). This CDR3 is built from 13 residues. With 0 bases removed from V and 4 bases from J, the gap between germline ends came to 4 bases. This chain's CDR3 is CATSREVYNEQFF. DNA of the CDR3: TGTGCCACCAGCAGAGAAGTTTACAATGAGCAGTTCTTC.

The chain combines TRBV5-6 with TRBJ1-2, with D possibly TRBD1 on 5 matching bases. This CDR3 is 13 amino acids long. V was cut by 5 bases and J by 4 bases, with 12 bases left in between. Germline V gives CDR1 SGHDT, CDR2 YYEEEE. The CDR3 sequence: CASSFSGGYGYTF. CDR3 DNA: TGTGCCAGCAGTTTCTCTGGGGGCTATGGCTACACCTTC.

This clone was seen only once. The chain couples TRBV2 to TRBJ2-7; 8 positions agree with TRBD2. CDR1 and CDR2 from the germline V gene are SNHLY and FYNNEI. With V trimmed by 5 bases and J by 6 bases, 6 bases remained unmatched. The CDR3 runs to 13 residues. The CDR3 bases are TGTGCCAGCAGTCTAGCGGGTCAGGGCGAGCAGTACTTC. It translates to CASSLAGQGEQYF. Full variable domain (outside the CDR3, taken from reference TRBV2 and TRBJ2-7): EPEVTQTPSHQVTQMGQEVILRCVPISNHLYFYWYRQILGQKVEFLVSFYNNEISEKSEIFDDQFSVERPDGSNFTLKIRSTKLEDSAMYFCASSLAGQGEQYFGPGTRLTVT.

The V gene is TRBV5-4, the J gene TRBJ2-6, with D possibly called TRBD1 or TRBD2 (5 bases each). The CDR3 runs 16 residues. V was trimmed by 4 bases and J by 3 bases, leaving 14 bases between them. CDR1 SGHNT and CDR2 YYREEE come from the germline V gene (reference sequence). CDR3 amino acids: CASSPGDHRGANVLTF. The CDR3 DNA sequence: TGTGCCAGCAGCCCCGGGGACCACCGTGGGGCCAACGTCCTGACTTTC.

A single count supports this clone. The rearrangement uses TRBV5-1 and TRBJ2-5; D not certain. V dropped 2 bases and J dropped 0 bases, with 8 bases sitting between them. The germline V gene has CDR1 SGHRS and CDR2 YFSETQ. The CDR3 has 14 amino acids. DNA of the CDR3: TGCGCCAGCAGCTTTATGGCGTACCAAGAGACCCAGTACTTC. This encodes CASSFMAYQETQYF.

This clone was seen only a few times. This chain links TRBV7-9 with TRBJ1-6, with D unresolved. Germline V gene data show CDR1 as SEHNR and CDR2 as FQNEAQ (reference sequence). Deletions cut 5 bases from V and 7 bases from J, with 12 bases between. CDR3 size: 14 residues. The chain's CDR3 is CASSGRAPNSPLHF. The DNA of the CDR3 is TGTGCCAGCAGCGGCCGGGCCCCGAATTCACCCCTCCACTTT. The full variable domain, completed using reference TRBV7-9 and TRBJ1-6, is DTGVSQNPRHKITKRGQNVTFRCDPISEHNRLYWYRQTLGQGPEFLTYFQNEAQLEKSRLLSDRFSAERPKGSFSTLEIQRTEQGDSAMYLCASSGRAPNSPLHFGNGTRLTVT.

V and J are TRBV5-1 and TRBJ2-3; 7 bases line up with TRBD1. Germline V CDR1 and CDR2: SGHRS, YFSETQ. Trimming removed 2 bases from V and 0 bases from J; junction bases left unmatched: 3. CDR3 size: 15 residues. Here the CDR3 reads CASSLQGSSTDTQYF. Written as DNA, the CDR3 is TGCGCCAGCAGCTTACAGGGGTCTAGCACAGATACGCAGTATTTT.